A selection of T cell receptor beta chains follows, all from one sample in a study of blood T cells in healthy people across ages. TCRdb redid the calling of the 5' RACE reads with MiXCR, one entry per CDR3 protein. The table shows hundreds of thousands of distinct CDR3 sequences, with 45% to 65% occurring only once. Source material: blood. The receptors were sampled from a man aged 55 to 70 in good health. CDR3s include the opening cysteine and the closing phenylalanine or tryptophan. The D gene is left open where the match is weak. Not every row has a clone size; where given, it reads once, few, many or a size class.

V gene: TRBV7-2
J gene: TRBJ2-7
CDR3 length: 14
D gene: TRBD1
clone size: .
CDR3 protein: CASSPVGQGLLQYF
CDR3 DNA: TGTGCCAGCAGCCCCGTGGGACAGGGGCTGTTGCAGTACTTC

V gene: TRBV3-1
J gene: TRBJ1-5
CDR3 length: 12
D gene: .
clone size: .
CDR3 protein: CASSQAGQPQHF
CDR3 DNA: TGTGCCAGCAGCCAAGCAGGTCAGCCCCAGCATTTT

V gene: TRBV12-3/TRBV12-4
J gene: TRBJ2-3
CDR3 length: 15
D gene: .
clone size: few
CDR3 protein: CASSPRPRGTDTQYF
CDR3 DNA: TGTGCCAGCAGTCCCCGTCCCAGGGGAACAGATACGCAGTATTTT

V gene: TRBV4-3
J gene: TRBJ2-7
CDR3 length: 13
D gene: .
clone size: .
CDR3 protein: CASSQGAKYEQYF
CDR3 DNA: TGCGCCAGCAGCCAAGGGGCGAAATACGAGCAGTACTTC

V gene: TRBV11-2
J gene: TRBJ1-6
CDR3 length: 15
D gene: .
clone size: .
CDR3 protein: CASSRRKGDGSPLHF
CDR3 DNA: TGTGCCAGCAGCCGCCGGAAGGGGGATGGTTCACCCCTCCACTTT

V gene: TRBV4-2
J gene: TRBJ2-7
CDR3 length: 15
D gene: .
clone size: .
CDR3 protein: CASSQSLAGTYEQYF
CDR3 DNA: TGTGCCAGCAGCCAAAGCTTGGCGGGGACCTACGAGCAGTACTTC

V gene: TRBV5-1
J gene: TRBJ2-5
CDR3 length: 15
D gene: TRBD1
clone size: .
CDR3 protein: CASSSGQLIQETQYF
CDR3 DNA: TGCGCCAGCAGCTCGGGACAGCTAATACAAGAGACCCAGTACTTC

V gene: TRBV7-2
J gene: TRBJ2-7
CDR3 length: 14
D gene: TRBD1
clone size: .
CDR3 protein: CASRYQGVSYEQYF
CDR3 DNA: TGTGCCAGCAGGTACCAGGGGGTGAGCTACGAGCAGTACTTC

V gene: TRBV20-1
J gene: TRBJ1-6
CDR3 length: 17
D gene: .
clone size: .
CDR3 protein: CSARDPRGGGTNSPLHF
CDR3 DNA: TGCAGTGCTAGAGATCCCCGGGGAGGGGGTACTAATTCACCCCTCCACTTT

V gene: TRBV20-1
J gene: TRBJ1-2
CDR3 length: 13
D gene: TRBD1
clone size: many
CDR3 protein: CSARGGTGNGYTF
CDR3 DNA: TGCAGTGCTAGGGGCGGGACAGGGAATGGCTACACCTTC

V gene: TRBV4-2
J gene: TRBJ2-1
CDR3 length: 16
D gene: .
clone size: .
CDR3 protein: CASSQPRTGSYNEQFF
CDR3 DNA: TGTGCCAGCAGCCAACCAAGGACGGGATCCTACAATGAGCAGTTCTTC

V gene: TRBV29-1
J gene: TRBJ2-7
CDR3 length: 14
D gene: TRBD2
clone size: many
CDR3 protein: CSAGAVAGSYEQYF
CDR3 DNA: TGCAGCGCAGGGGCGGTAGCGGGGTCCTACGAGCAGTACTTC

V gene: TRBV27
J gene: TRBJ2-6
CDR3 length: 18
D gene: TRBD1
clone size: .
CDR3 protein: CASSPGDRGFSGANVLTF
CDR3 DNA: TGTGCCAGCAGCCCCGGGGACAGGGGGTTTTCTGGGGCCAACGTCCTGACTTTC

V gene: TRBV5-1
J gene: TRBJ1-2
CDR3 length: 14
D gene: .
clone size: .
CDR3 protein: CASSLVSPDYGYTF
CDR3 DNA: TGCGCCAGCAGCTTGGTCTCGCCAGACTATGGCTACACCTTC

V gene: TRBV5-6
J gene: TRBJ1-6
CDR3 length: 13
D gene: .
clone size: .
CDR3 protein: CASSDSGDSPLHF
CDR3 DNA: TGTGCCAGCAGCGATTCCGGAGATTCACCCCTCCACTTT

V gene: TRBV5-1
J gene: TRBJ2-3
CDR3 length: 15
D gene: .
clone size: .
CDR3 protein: CASSLDGGVADTQYF
CDR3 DNA: TGCGCCAGCAGCTTGGATGGCGGGGTCGCAGATACGCAGTATTTT

V gene: TRBV20-1
J gene: TRBJ1-2
CDR3 length: 13
D gene: .
clone size: .
CDR3 protein: CSAPAVGPYGYTF
CDR3 DNA: TGCAGTGCACCTGCTGTCGGACCCTATGGCTACACCTTC

V gene: TRBV5-1
J gene: TRBJ2-4
CDR3 length: 18
D gene: TRBD2
clone size: few
CDR3 protein: CASSPPTSGDPAKNIQYF
CDR3 DNA: TGCGCCAGCAGCCCCCCGACTAGCGGGGACCCCGCCAAAAACATTCAGTACTTC

V gene: TRBV3-1
J gene: TRBJ2-7
CDR3 length: 16
D gene: .
clone size: .
CDR3 protein: CASSQEGSSSYNEQYF
CDR3 DNA: TGTGCCAGCAGCCAAGAGGGTTCGAGCTCCTACAATGAGCAGTACTTC

V gene: TRBV7-2
J gene: TRBJ2-3
CDR3 length: 13
D gene: .
clone size: once
CDR3 protein: CASPTPSTDTQYF
CDR3 DNA: TGTGCCAGCCCTACCCCTAGCACAGATACGCAGTATTTT

V gene: TRBV5-1
J gene: TRBJ2-1
CDR3 length: 17
D gene: TRBD2
clone size: once
CDR3 protein: CASSMVTSGGALDEQFF
CDR3 DNA: TGCGCCAGCAGCATGGTCACTAGCGGGGGGGCCTTGGATGAGCAGTTCTTC

V gene: TRBV6-5
J gene: TRBJ2-5
CDR3 length: 14
D gene: .
clone size: .
CDR3 protein: CASSYRGTGETQYF
CDR3 DNA: TGTGCCAGCAGTTACAGGGGGACGGGAGAGACCCAGTACTTC

V gene: TRBV4-1
J gene: TRBJ2-2
CDR3 length: 16
D gene: TRBD2
clone size: few
CDR3 protein: CASSHRRGGDTGELFF
CDR3 DNA: TGCGCCAGCAGCCACCGTCGTGGGGGGGACACCGGGGAGCTGTTTTTT

V gene: TRBV20-1
J gene: TRBJ2-5
CDR3 length: 12
D gene: .
clone size: few
CDR3 protein: CSASPVWETQYF
CDR3 DNA: TGCAGTGCTAGTCCGGTGTGGGAGACCCAGTACTTC

V gene: TRBV20-1
J gene: TRBJ1-6
CDR3 length: 16
D gene: .
clone size: .
CDR3 protein: CSASYQGRSYNSPLHF
CDR3 DNA: TGCAGTGCTAGTTATCAGGGAAGGTCCTATAATTCACCCCTCCACTTT

V gene: TRBV6-1
J gene: TRBJ2-1
CDR3 length: 16
D gene: .
clone size: .
CDR3 protein: CATRDLLLGVYNEQFF
CDR3 DNA: TGTGCCACTCGGGACCTACTCTTGGGGGTCTACAATGAGCAGTTCTTC

V gene: TRBV3-1
J gene: TRBJ2-5
CDR3 length: 15
D gene: TRBD1
clone size: .
CDR3 protein: CASSQWDRRDETQYF
CDR3 DNA: TGTGCCAGCAGCCAATGGGACAGGAGAGATGAGACCCAGTACTTC

V gene: TRBV12-3/TRBV12-4
J gene: TRBJ2-3
CDR3 length: 14
D gene: .
clone size: few
CDR3 protein: CASRARTSTDTQYF
CDR3 DNA: TGTGCCAGCAGGGCCAGAACCAGCACAGATACGCAGTATTTT

V gene: TRBV20-1
J gene: TRBJ2-5
CDR3 length: 14
D gene: TRBD2
clone size: .
CDR3 protein: CSAPPGGREETQYF
CDR3 DNA: TGCAGTGCGCCGCCAGGCGGGAGGGAAGAGACCCAGTACTTC

V gene: TRBV5-1
J gene: TRBJ2-1
CDR3 length: 16
D gene: .
clone size: once
CDR3 protein: CASSHTYDSSYNEQFF
CDR3 DNA: TGCGCCAGCAGCCACACGTACGATAGCTCCTACAATGAGCAGTTCTTC

V gene: TRBV4-1
J gene: TRBJ1-4
CDR3 length: 15
D gene: .
clone size: few
CDR3 protein: CASSHAGTGNEKLFF
CDR3 DNA: TGCGCCAGCAGCCACGCGGGGACCGGTAATGAAAAACTGTTTTTT

V gene: TRBV20-1
J gene: TRBJ2-1
CDR3 length: 15
D gene: .
clone size: few
CDR3 protein: CSALWERSSYNEQFF
CDR3 DNA: TGCAGTGCGCTCTGGGAGCGGAGCTCCTACAATGAGCAGTTCTTC

V gene: TRBV25-1
J gene: TRBJ2-5
CDR3 length: 17
D gene: .
clone size: .
CDR3 protein: CASSEYGGRGSQETQYF
CDR3 DNA: TGTGCCAGCAGTGAATACGGAGGCAGGGGCTCTCAAGAGACCCAGTACTTC

V gene: TRBV4-1
J gene: TRBJ1-2
CDR3 length: 15
D gene: .
clone size: .
CDR3 protein: CASSPSGTWVYGYTF
CDR3 DNA: TGCGCCAGCAGCCCATCCGGGACGTGGGTCTATGGCTACACCTTC

V gene: TRBV20-1
J gene: TRBJ2-1
CDR3 length: 15
D gene: TRBD2
clone size: .
CDR3 protein: CSAGPSGGSYNEQFF
CDR3 DNA: TGCAGTGCTGGACCTAGCGGGGGGTCCTACAATGAGCAGTTCTTC

V gene: TRBV12-3/TRBV12-4
J gene: TRBJ2-5
CDR3 length: 19
D gene: TRBD2
clone size: once
CDR3 protein: CASSSARRGLVGLQETQYF
CDR3 DNA: TGTGCCAGCAGTTCTGCGCGTCGGGGACTAGTGGGGTTACAAGAGACCCAGTACTTC

V gene: TRBV7-9
J gene: TRBJ1-2
CDR3 length: 17
D gene: TRBD1
clone size: .
CDR3 protein: CASSLGGTGNPNYGYTF
CDR3 DNA: TGTGCCAGCAGCTTAGGTGGGACAGGCAACCCCAACTATGGCTACACCTTC

V gene: TRBV10-3
J gene: TRBJ1-2
CDR3 length: 17
D gene: TRBD1
clone size: .
CDR3 protein: CAISERTGGALFYGYTF
CDR3 DNA: TGTGCCATCAGTGAGCGGACAGGGGGCGCTTTGTTCTATGGCTACACCTTC

V gene: TRBV20-1
J gene: TRBJ1-6
CDR3 length: 13
D gene: .
clone size: .
CDR3 protein: CSARAGWGSPLHF
CDR3 DNA: TGCAGTGCTAGAGCCGGGTGGGGATCACCCCTCCACTTT

V gene: TRBV7-2
J gene: TRBJ1-5
CDR3 length: 16
D gene: TRBD1
clone size: .
CDR3 protein: CASSLVGGQGGQPQHF
CDR3 DNA: TGTGCCAGCAGCTTAGTGGGGGGACAGGGAGGTCAGCCCCAGCATTTT

V gene: TRBV7-2
J gene: TRBJ2-3
CDR3 length: 18
D gene: TRBD2
clone size: many
CDR3 protein: CASSLLRSSGGRTDTQYF
CDR3 DNA: TGTGCCAGCAGCTTATTAAGATCCAGCGGGGGTCGCACAGATACGCAGTATTTT

V gene: TRBV20-1
J gene: TRBJ2-5
CDR3 length: 13
D gene: .
clone size: .
CDR3 protein: CSHSNSYQETQYF
CDR3 DNA: TGCAGCCACTCCAACTCCTACCAAGAGACCCAGTACTTC

V gene: TRBV6-2/TRBV6-3
J gene: TRBJ2-3
CDR3 length: 17
D gene: .
clone size: .
CDR3 protein: CASSYSRTGGHTDTQYF
CDR3 DNA: TGTGCCAGCAGTTACTCGAGGACGGGGGGCCACACAGATACGCAGTATTTT

V gene: TRBV7-2
J gene: TRBJ1-1
CDR3 length: 12
D gene: .
clone size: once
CDR3 protein: CASSYRDTEAFF
CDR3 DNA: TGTGCCAGCAGCTATCGGGACACTGAGGCTTTCTTT

V gene: TRBV24-1
J gene: TRBJ2-1
CDR3 length: 12
D gene: .
clone size: .
CDR3 protein: CATSAGYNEQFF
CDR3 DNA: TGTGCCACCAGTGCGGGCTACAATGAGCAGTTCTTC

V gene: TRBV4-1
J gene: TRBJ2-7
CDR3 length: 17
D gene: TRBD1
clone size: .
CDR3 protein: CASSQDIPRTGSYEQYF
CDR3 DNA: TGCGCCAGCAGCCAAGATATCCCCCGGACAGGGTCCTACGAGCAGTACTTC

V gene: TRBV13
J gene: TRBJ2-3
CDR3 length: 16
D gene: TRBD2
clone size: .
CDR3 protein: CASSLKLAGFTDTQYF
CDR3 DNA: TGTGCCAGCAGCTTAAAGCTAGCGGGGTTCACAGATACGCAGTATTTT

V gene: TRBV7-9
J gene: TRBJ2-7
CDR3 length: 15
D gene: TRBD1
clone size: many
CDR3 protein: CASSLSGTGGYEQYF
CDR3 DNA: TGTGCCAGCAGCTTGTCTGGGACAGGGGGCTACGAGCAGTACTTC

V gene: TRBV20-1
J gene: TRBJ1-5
CDR3 length: 16
D gene: .
clone size: .
CDR3 protein: CSARDPGTNSNQPQHF
CDR3 DNA: TGCAGTGCTAGAGATCCGGGAACAAATAGCAATCAGCCCCAGCATTTT

V gene: TRBV5-1
J gene: TRBJ2-7
CDR3 length: 14
D gene: TRBD1
clone size: .
CDR3 protein: CASKDRDRRYEQYF
CDR3 DNA: TGCGCCAGCAAGGACCGGGACAGGAGGTACGAGCAGTACTTC

V gene: TRBV12-3/TRBV12-4
J gene: TRBJ2-5
CDR3 length: 13
D gene: TRBD2
clone size: .
CDR3 protein: CASSFPSGETQYF
CDR3 DNA: TGTGCCAGCAGTTTTCCTAGCGGAGAGACCCAGTACTTC

V gene: TRBV25-1
J gene: TRBJ1-6
CDR3 length: 13
D gene: .
clone size: few
CDR3 protein: CASSERHQSPLHF
CDR3 DNA: TGTGCCAGCAGTGAACGACATCAATCACCCCTCCACTTT

V gene: TRBV9
J gene: TRBJ2-7
CDR3 length: 18
D gene: .
clone size: once
CDR3 protein: CASSGPTFSCMATYEQYF
CDR3 DNA: TGTGCCAGCAGCGGCCCTACTTTTTCGTGCATGGCGACCTACGAGCAGTACTTC

V gene: TRBV20-1
J gene: TRBJ1-2
CDR3 length: 18
D gene: TRBD1
clone size: .
CDR3 protein: CSARETGSNNGGLYGYTF
CDR3 DNA: TGCAGTGCTAGGGAGACAGGGTCAAATAATGGCGGGCTCTATGGCTACACCTTC

V gene: TRBV9
J gene: TRBJ1-2
CDR3 length: 12
D gene: .
clone size: .
CDR3 protein: CASTAENYGYTF
CDR3 DNA: TGTGCCAGCACCGCCGAGAACTATGGCTACACCTTC